This T cell receptor beta chain appears in the sequencing data of a study of T cell repertoires in cytomegalovirus infection. Study details: Matching HLA type and CMV infection were both indicated by public TCR beta signatures.

Via MiXCR, TCRdb re-called the reads, giving one row per CDR3 protein. This table has fewer than 200,000 distinct CDR3 sequences, 14% appearing once. Germline-derived CDR1 and CDR2 are SQVTM and ANQGSEA. This CDR3 is built from 12 residues. As regards this clonotype: Its antigen is currently unknown.

Study-wide points: Within the response measured ex vivo, HLA-C-restricted CMV-specific TCR beta clonotypes were dominant. Individuals carrying CMV plus the relevant HLA were identified by cumulative frequency of public TCR beta families.

The chain is built from TRBV29-1 and TRBJ1-1; D call uncertain. Sequenced sample: PBMCs. The receptor comes from a human donor in good health (CMV status not recorded). Some clones in this sample may be carry-over from other donors' samples. The CDR3 DNA reads as TGCGCCGAGGTTGGAAGGGACACTGAAGCTTTCTTT. Translation: CAEVGRDTEAFF.